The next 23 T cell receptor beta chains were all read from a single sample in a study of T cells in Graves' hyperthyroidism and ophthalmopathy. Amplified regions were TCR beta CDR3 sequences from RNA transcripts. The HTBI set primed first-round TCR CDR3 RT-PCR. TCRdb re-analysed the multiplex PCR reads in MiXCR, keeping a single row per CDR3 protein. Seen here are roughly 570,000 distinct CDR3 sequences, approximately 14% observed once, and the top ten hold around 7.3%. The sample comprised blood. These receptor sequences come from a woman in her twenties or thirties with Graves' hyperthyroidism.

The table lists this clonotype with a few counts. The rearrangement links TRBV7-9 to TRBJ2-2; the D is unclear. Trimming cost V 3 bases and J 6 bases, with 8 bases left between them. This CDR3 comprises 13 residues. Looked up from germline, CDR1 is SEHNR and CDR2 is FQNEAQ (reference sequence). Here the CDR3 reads CASSFLVSGELFF. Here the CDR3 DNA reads TGTGCCAGCAGCTTCTTAGTATCCGGGGAGCTGTTTTTT.

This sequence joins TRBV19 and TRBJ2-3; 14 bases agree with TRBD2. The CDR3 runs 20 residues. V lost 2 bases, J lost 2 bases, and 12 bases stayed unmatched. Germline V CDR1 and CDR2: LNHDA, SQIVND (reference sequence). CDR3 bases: TGTGCCAGTAGTATACGACATTTTTCGACTAGCGGGAGGGTCACAGATACGCAGTATTTT. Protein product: CASSIRHFSTSGRVTDTQYF.

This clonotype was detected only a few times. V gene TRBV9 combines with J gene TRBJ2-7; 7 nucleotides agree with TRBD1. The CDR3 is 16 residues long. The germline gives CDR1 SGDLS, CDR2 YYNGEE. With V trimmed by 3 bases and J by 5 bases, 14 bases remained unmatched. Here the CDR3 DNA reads TGTGCCAGCAGCGCCTTTCCCGGGACAGCCAGGGACGAGCAGTACTTC. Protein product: CASSAFPGTARDEQYF. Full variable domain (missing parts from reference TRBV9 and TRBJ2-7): DSGVTQTPKHLITATGQRVTLRCSPRSGDLSVYWYQQSLDQGLQFLIQYYNGEERAKGNILERFSAQQFPDLHSELNLSSLELGDSALYFCASSAFPGTARDEQYFGPGTRLTVT.

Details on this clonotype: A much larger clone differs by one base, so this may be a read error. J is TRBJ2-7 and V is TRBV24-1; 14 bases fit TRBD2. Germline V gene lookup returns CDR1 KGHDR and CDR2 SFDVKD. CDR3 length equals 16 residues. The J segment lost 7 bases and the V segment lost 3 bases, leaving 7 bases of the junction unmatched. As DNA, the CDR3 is TGTGCCACCAGTGATCCCGGGACTAGCGGGAGTAATGAGCAGTACTTC. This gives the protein CATSDPGTSGSNEQYF.

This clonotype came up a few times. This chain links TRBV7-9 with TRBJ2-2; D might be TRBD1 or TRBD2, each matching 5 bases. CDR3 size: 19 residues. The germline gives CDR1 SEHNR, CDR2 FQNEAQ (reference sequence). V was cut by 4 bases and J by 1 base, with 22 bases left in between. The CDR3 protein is CASSSLRDRDPRNTGELFF. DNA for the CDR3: TGTGCCAGCAGCTCACTGAGAGACCGGGACCCCAGGAACACCGGGGAGCTGTTTTTT.

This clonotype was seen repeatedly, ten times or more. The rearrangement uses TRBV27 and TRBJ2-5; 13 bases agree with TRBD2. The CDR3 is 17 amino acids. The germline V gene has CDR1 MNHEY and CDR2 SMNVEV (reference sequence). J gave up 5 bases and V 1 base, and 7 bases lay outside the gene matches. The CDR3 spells CASSLYRGLAGPETQYF. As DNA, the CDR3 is TGTGCCAGCAGTTTATATCGGGGACTAGCGGGACCTGAGACCCAGTACTTC.

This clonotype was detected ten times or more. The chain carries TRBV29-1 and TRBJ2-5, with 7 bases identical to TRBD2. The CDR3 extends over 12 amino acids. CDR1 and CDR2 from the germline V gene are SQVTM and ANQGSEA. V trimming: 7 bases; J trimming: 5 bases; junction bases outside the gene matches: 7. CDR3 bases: TGCAGCGGACAAAGCGGGGTGGAGACCCAGTACTTC. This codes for CSGQSGVETQYF.

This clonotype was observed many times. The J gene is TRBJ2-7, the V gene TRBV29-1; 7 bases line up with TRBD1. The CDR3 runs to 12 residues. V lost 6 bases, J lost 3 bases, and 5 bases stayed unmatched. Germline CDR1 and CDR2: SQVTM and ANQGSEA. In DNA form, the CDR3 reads TGCAGCGTGGGGGACAGATACTACGAGCAGTACTTC. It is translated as CSVGDRYYEQYF.

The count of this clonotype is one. The CDR3 loop reads CAWSSTAYGYTF. The CDR3 region has the DNA TGTGCCTGGAGTAGTACAGCCTATGGCTACACCTTC. The chain employs TRBV30 and TRBJ1-2; no clear D gene. V was clipped by 2 bases and J by 4 bases, with 8 bases between them. This CDR3 has 12 amino acids. Looked up from germline, CDR1 is GTSNPN and CDR2 is SVGIG (reference sequence).

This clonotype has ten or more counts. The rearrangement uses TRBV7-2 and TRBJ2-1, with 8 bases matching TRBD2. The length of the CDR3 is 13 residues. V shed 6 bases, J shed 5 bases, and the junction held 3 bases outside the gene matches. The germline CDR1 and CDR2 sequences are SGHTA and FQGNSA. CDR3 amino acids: CASSFSGNNEQFF. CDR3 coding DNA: TGTGCCAGCAGTTTTAGCGGGAACAATGAGCAGTTCTTC.

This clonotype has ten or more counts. The chain's CDR3 is CASSSGQFGEKLFF. For the CDR3, the DNA is TGTGCCAGCAGCTCAGGACAGTTTGGTGAAAAACTGTTTTTT. The chain has TRBV28 and TRBJ1-4; possible D gene TRBD1, 6 bases. CDR3 length equals 14 residues. Deletions cut 6 bases from V and 7 bases from J, with 15 bases between. Germline CDR1 MDHEN, CDR2 SYDVKM.

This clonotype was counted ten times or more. The CDR3 loop reads CATSDTEDPSYEQYF. The CDR3 DNA reads as TGTGCCACCAGTGATACCGAGGACCCCTCCTACGAGCAGTACTTC. The rearrangement joins TRBV24-1 to TRBJ2-7; D is uncertain. V dropped 3 bases and J dropped 0 bases, with 11 bases sitting between them. Germline V gene data show CDR1 as KGHDR and CDR2 as SFDVKD. The CDR3 consists of 15 residues.

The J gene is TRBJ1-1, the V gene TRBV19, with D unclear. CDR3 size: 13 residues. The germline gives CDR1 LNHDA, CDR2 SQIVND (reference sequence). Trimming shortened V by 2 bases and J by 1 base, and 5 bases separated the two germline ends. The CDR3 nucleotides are TGTGCCAGTAGTATAACTTCGAACACTGAAGCTTTCTTT. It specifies CASSITSNTEAFF. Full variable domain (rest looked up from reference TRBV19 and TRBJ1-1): DGGITQSPKYLFRKEGQNVTLSCEQNLNHDAMYWYRQDPGQGLRLIYYSQIVNDFQKGDIAEGYSVSREKKESFPLTVTSAQKNPTAFYLCASSITSNTEAFFGQGTRLTVV.

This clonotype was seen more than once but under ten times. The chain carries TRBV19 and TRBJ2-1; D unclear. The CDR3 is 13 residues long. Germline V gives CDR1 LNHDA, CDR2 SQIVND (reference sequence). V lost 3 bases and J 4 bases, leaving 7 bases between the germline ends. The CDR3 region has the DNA TGTGCCAGTAGTATCTACCTGTACAATGAGCAGTTCTTC. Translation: CASSIYLYNEQFF.

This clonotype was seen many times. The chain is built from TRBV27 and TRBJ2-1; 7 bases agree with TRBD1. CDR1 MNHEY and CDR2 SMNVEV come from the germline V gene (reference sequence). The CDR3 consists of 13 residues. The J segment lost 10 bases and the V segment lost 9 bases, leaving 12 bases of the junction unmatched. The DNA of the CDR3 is TGTGCCAGTACCGGGACAGCGGTCGGGGAGCAGTTCTTC. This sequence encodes CASTGTAVGEQFF.

CDR3 protein: CASRPDRGADTQYF. CDR3 nucleotides: TGTGCCAGCAGGCCAGACAGGGGGGCAGATACGCAGTATTTT. The chain carries TRBV9 and TRBJ2-3, with 9 bases identical to TRBD1. Germline lookup yields CDR1 SGDLS and CDR2 YYNGEE. The CDR3 totals 14 residues. The V and J ends lost 5 bases and 4 bases, in that order; junction bases with no gene match: 5. Supplemented by reference TRBV9 and TRBJ2-3, the full variable domain reads DSGVTQTPKHLITATGQRVTLRCSPRSGDLSVYWYQQSLDQGLQFLIQYYNGEERAKGNILERFSAQQFPDLHSELNLSSLELGDSALYFCASRPDRGADTQYFGPGTRLTVL.

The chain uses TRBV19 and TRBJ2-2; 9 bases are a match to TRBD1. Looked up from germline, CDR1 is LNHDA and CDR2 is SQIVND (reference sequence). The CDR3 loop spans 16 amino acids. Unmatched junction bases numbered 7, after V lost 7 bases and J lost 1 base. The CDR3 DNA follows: TGTGCCAGTAAGAGGACGGACAGGGGGAACACCGGGGAGCTGTTTTTT. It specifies CASKRTDRGNTGELFF. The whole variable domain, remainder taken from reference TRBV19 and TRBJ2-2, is DGGITQSPKYLFRKEGQNVTLSCEQNLNHDAMYWYRQDPGQGLRLIYYSQIVNDFQKGDIAEGYSVSREKKESFPLTVTSAQKNPTAFYLCASKRTDRGNTGELFFGEGSRLTVL.

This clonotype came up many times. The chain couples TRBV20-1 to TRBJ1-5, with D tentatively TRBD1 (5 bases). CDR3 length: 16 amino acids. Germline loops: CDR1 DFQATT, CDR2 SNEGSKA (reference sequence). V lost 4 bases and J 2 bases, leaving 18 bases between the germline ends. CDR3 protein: CSAINGLEGRNQPQHF. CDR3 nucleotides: TGCAGTGCTATCAACGGGCTAGAGGGACGCAATCAGCCCCAGCATTTT.

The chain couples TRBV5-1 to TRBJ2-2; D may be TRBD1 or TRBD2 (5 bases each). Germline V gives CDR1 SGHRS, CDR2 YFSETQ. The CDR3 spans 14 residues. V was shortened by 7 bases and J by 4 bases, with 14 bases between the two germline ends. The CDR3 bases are TGCGCCAGCGCCGAGGGGAGTACCACCGGGGAGCTGTTTTTT. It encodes CASAEGSTTGELFF.

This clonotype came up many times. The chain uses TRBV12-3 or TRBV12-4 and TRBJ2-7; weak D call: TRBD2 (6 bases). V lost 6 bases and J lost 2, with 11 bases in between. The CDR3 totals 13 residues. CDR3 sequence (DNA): TGTGCCAGCAGACGAACGGGGGCCTACGAGCAGTACTTC. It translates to CASRRTGAYEQYF.

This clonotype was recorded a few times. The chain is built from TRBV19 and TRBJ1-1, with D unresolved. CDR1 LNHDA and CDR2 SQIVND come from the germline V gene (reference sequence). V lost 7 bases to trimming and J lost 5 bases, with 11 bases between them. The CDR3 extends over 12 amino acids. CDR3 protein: CASTGMGTEAFF. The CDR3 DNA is TGTGCCAGTACCGGGATGGGGACTGAAGCTTTCTTT.

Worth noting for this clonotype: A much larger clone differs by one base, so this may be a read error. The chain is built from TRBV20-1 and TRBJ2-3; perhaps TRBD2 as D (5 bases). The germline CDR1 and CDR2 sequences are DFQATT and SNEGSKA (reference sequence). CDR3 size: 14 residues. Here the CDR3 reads CSGTGIEPTDTLYF. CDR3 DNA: TGCAGTGGGACCGGGATCGAGCCCACAGATACGCTGTATTTT.

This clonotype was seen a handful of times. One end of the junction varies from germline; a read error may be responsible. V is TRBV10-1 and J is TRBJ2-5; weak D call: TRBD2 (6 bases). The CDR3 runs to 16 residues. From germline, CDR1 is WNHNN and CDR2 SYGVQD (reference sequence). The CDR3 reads CAGSEEVGGIQETQYF. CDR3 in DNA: TGCGCCGGCAGTGAGGAGGTTGGGGGGATCCAAGAGACCCAGTACTTC.